The TCR beta chain described here comes from a study of T cell responses to AZD1222 COVID-19 vaccine. General study points: As reported, nearly half of all spike-specific TCRs target variant regions that are unmutated. A rise in Spike-specific TCR breadth and depth followed two AZD1222 doses. The sample set comprised mostly white British donors with more females, and clonal diversity was possibly underestimated.

Sequencing used immunoSEQ multiplex PCR; TCRdb keeps in-frame clones, though not all of them. Of fewer than 110,000 clones listed, more than 75% are singletons. Of note for this clone: As yet, its antigen is unknown.

The specimen comprised peripheral blood, sampled on day 0 of AZD1222 vaccination. The clonotype was recovered from an adult in good health.

CDR3 residues: CASSYLHANTGELFF. The CDR3 DNA is TGTGCCAGCAGTTACTTACACGCGAACACCGGGGAGCTGTTTTTT. The rearrangement joins TRBV6-6 to TRBJ2-2; D call uncertain. The length of the CDR3 is 15 residues. The germline V and J ends were trimmed by 1 base and 0 bases, with 6 bases remaining between them. From germline, CDR1 is MNHNY and CDR2 SVGAGI (reference sequence).